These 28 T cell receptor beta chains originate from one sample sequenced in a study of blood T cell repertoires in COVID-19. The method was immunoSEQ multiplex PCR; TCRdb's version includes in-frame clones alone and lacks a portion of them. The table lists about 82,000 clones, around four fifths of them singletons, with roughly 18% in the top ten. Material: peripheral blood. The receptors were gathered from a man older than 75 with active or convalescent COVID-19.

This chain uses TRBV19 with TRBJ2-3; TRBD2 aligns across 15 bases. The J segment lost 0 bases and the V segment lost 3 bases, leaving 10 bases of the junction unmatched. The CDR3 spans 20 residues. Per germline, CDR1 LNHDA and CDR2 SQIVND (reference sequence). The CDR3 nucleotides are TGTGCCAGTAGTATGGCGCTGGGACTAGCGGGAGGTGGGAGCACAGATACGCAGTATTTT. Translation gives CASSMALGLAGGGSTDTQYF.

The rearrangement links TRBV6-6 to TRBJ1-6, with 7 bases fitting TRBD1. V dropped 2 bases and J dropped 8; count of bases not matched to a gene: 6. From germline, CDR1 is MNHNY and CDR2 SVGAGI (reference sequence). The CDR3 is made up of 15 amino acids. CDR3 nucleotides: TGTGCCAGCAGTTACCTCCGTCAGGGGGATTCACCCCTCCACTTT. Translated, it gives CASSYLRQGDSPLHF.

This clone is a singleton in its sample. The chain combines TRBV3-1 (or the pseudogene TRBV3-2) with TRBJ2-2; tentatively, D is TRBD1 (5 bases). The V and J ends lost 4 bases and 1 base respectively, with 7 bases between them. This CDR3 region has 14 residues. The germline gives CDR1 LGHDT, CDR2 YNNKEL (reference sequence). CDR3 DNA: TGTGCCAGCAGCCTCGACAGGAACACCGGGGAGCTGTTTTTT. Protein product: CASSLDRNTGELFF.

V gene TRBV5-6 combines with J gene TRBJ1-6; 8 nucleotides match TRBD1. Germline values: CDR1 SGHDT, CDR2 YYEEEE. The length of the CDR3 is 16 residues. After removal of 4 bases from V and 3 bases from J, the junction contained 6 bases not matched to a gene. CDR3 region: CASSPGQGFYNSPLHF. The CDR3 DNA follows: TGTGCCAGCAGCCCCGGACAGGGCTTCTATAATTCACCCCTCCACTTT. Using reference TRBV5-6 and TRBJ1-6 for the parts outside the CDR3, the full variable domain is DAGVTQSPTHLIKTRGQQVTLRCSPKSGHDTVSWYQQALGQGPQFIFQYYEEEERQRGNFPDRFSGHQFPNYSSELNVNALLLGDSALYLCASSPGQGFYNSPLHFGNGTRLTVT.

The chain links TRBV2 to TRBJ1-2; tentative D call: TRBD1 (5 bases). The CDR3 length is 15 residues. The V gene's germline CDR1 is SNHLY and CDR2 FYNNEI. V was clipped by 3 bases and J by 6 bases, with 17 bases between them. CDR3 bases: TGTGCCAGCAGTGATGCGGGGCCGGCAAGCCATGGCTACACCTTC. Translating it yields CASSDAGPASHGYTF. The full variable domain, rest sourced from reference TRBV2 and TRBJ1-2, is EPEVTQTPSHQVTQMGQEVILRCVPISNHLYFYWYRQILGQKVEFLVSFYNNEISEKSEIFDDQFSVERPDGSNFTLKIRSTKLEDSAMYFCASSDAGPASHGYTFGSGTRLTVV.

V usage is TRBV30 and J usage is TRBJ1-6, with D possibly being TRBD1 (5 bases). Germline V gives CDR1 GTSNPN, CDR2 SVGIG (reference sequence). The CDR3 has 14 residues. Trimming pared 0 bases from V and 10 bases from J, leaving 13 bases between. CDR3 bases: TGTGCCTGGAGTGTCGCAGGGAATGGCTCACCCCTCCACTTT. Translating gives CAWSVAGNGSPLHF.

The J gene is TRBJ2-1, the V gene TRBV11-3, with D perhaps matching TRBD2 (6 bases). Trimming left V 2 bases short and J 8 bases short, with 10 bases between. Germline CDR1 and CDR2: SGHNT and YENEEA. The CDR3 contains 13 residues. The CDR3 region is CASSLRRGDEQFF. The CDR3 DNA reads TGTGCCAGCAGCTTAAGGAGGGGCGATGAGCAGTTCTTC.

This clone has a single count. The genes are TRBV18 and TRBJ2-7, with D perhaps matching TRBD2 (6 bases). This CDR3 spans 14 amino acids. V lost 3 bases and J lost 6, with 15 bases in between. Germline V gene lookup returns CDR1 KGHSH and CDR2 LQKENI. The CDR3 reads CASSPWGTSFEQYV. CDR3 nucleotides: TGTGCCAGCTCACCCTGGGGGACTTCTTTCGAGCAGTACGTC.

The DNA for the CDR3 is TGTGCCAGCAGCTTAGAGAGACAGTCGTCCTACGAGCAGTACGTC. This gives the protein CASSLERQSSYEQYV. This sequence joins TRBV7-8 and TRBJ2-7, with D possibly being TRBD1 (5 bases). The CDR3 covers 15 residues. Germline V lookup: CDR1 SGHVS, CDR2 FQNEAQ. V was shortened by 1 base and J by 1 base, with 11 bases between the two germline ends.

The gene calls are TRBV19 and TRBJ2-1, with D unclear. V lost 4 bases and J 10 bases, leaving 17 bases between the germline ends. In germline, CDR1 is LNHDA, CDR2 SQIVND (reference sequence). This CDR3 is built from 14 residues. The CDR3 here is CASSNSISAMEQFF. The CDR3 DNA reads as TGTGCCAGTAGTAACAGCATCTCTGCTATGGAGCAGTTCTTC.

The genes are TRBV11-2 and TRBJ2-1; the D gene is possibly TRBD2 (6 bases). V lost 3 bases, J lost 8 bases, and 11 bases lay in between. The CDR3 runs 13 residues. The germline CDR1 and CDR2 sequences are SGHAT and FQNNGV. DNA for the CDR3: TGTGCCAGCAGCTTGAGTGGGGGGTATGAGCAGTTCTTC. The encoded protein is CASSLSGGYEQFF.

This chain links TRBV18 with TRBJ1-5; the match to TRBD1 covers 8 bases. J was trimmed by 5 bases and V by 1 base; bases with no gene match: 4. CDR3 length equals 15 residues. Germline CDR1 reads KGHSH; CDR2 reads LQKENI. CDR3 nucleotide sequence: TGTGCCAGCTCACCACAAGGACAGGGAGATCAGCCCCAGCATTTT. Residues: CASSPQGQGDQPQHF.

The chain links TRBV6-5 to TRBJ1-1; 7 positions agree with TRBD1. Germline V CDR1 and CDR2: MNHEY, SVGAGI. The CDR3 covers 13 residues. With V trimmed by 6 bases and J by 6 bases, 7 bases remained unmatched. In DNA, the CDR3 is TGTGCCAGCAGAGTTGACAGGGCTGCTGAAGCTTTCTTT. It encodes CASRVDRAAEAFF.

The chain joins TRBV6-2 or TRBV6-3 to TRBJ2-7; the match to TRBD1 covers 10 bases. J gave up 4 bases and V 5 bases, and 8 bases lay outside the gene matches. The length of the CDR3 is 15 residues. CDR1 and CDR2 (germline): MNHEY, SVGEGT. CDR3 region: CASSGLDRGRYEQYV. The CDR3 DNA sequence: TGTGCCAGCAGTGGCCTTGACAGGGGGCGGTACGAGCAGTACGTC.

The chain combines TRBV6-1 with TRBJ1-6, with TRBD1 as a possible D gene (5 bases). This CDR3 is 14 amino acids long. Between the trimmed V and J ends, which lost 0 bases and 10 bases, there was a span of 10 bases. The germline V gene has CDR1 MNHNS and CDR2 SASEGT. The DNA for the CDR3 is TGTGCCAGCAGTGAAGCTGGGGGGGAATCACCCCTCCACTTT. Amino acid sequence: CASSEAGGESPLHF.

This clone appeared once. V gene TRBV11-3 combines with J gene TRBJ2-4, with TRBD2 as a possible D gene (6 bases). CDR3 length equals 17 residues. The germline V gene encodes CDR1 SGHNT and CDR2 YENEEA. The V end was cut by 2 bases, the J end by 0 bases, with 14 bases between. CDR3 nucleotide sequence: TGTGCCAGCAGCTTAAATTCGAGGGGACTAGCCAAAAACATTCAGTACTTC. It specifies CASSLNSRGLAKNIQYF.

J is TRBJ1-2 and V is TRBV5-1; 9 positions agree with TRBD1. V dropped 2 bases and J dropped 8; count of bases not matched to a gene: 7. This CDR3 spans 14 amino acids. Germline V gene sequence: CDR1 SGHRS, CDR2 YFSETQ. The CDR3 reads CASSLTGGLRGYTF. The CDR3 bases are TGCGCCAGCAGCTTAACAGGGGGCTTGCGAGGCTACACCTTC.

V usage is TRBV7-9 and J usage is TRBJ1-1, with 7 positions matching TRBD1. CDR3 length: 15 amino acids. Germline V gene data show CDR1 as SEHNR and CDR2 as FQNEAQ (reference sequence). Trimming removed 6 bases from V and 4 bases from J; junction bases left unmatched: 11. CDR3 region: CASRSRLQGSTEAFF. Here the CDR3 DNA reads TGTGCCAGCAGATCCCGACTACAGGGGAGCACTGAAGCTTTCTTT. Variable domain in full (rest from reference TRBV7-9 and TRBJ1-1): DTGVSQNPRHKITKRGQNVTFRCDPISEHNRLYWYRQTLGQGPEFLTYFQNEAQLEKSRLLSDRFSAERPKGSFSTLEIQRTEQGDSAMYLCASRSRLQGSTEAFFGQGTRLTVV.

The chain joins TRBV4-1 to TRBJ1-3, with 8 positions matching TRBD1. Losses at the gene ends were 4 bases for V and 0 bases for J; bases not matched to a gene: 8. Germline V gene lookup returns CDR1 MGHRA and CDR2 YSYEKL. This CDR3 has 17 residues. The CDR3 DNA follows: TGCGCCAGCAGCCGAGAGACAGGGGTTGGCTCTGGAAACACCATATATTTT. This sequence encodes CASSRETGVGSGNTIYF.

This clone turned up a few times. The CDR3 reads CASSQEGLARDTQYF. The DNA of the CDR3 is TGTGCCAGCAGCCAGGAGGGACTAGCGAGAGATACGCAGTATTTT. The genes are TRBV14 and TRBJ2-3; 10 bases are a match to TRBD2. After removal of 3 bases from V and 5 bases from J, the junction contained 5 bases not matched to a gene. This CDR3 comprises 15 residues. Germline V lookup: CDR1 SGHDN, CDR2 FVKESK. Supplemented by reference TRBV14 and TRBJ2-3, the full variable domain reads EAGVTQFPSHSVIEKGQTVTLRCDPISGHDNLYWYRRVMGKEIKFLLHFVKESKQDESGMPNNRFLAERTGGTYSTLKVQPAELEDSGVYFCASSQEGLARDTQYFGPGTRLTVL.

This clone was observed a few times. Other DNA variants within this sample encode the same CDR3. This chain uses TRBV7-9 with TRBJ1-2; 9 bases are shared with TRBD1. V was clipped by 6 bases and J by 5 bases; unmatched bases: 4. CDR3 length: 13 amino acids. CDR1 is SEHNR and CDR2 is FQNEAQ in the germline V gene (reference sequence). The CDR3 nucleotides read TGTGCCAGCAGTTTGGGACAGGGTTATGGCTACACCTTC. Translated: CASSLGQGYGYTF.

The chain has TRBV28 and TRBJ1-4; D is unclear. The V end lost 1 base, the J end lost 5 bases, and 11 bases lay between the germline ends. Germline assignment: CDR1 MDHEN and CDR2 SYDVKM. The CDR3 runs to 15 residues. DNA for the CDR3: TGTGCCAGCAGTTTATTTACAGCTTTCAATGAAAAACTGTTTTTT. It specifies CASSLFTAFNEKLFF.

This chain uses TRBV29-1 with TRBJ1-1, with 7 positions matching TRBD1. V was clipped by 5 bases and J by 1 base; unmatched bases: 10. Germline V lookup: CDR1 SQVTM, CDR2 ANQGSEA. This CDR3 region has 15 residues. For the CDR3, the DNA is TGCAGCGTTTTCGCCCCGGGACAGAAGAACACTGAAGCTTTCTTT. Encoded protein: CSVFAPGQKNTEAFF.

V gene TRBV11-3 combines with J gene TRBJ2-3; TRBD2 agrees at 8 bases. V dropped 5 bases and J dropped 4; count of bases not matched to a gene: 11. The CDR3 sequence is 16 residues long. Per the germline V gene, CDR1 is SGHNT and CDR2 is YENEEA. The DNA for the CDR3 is TGTGCCAGCAGCCCCCGGGGAGCGGGAGTTTCAGATACGCAGTATTTT. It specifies CASSPRGAGVSDTQYF.

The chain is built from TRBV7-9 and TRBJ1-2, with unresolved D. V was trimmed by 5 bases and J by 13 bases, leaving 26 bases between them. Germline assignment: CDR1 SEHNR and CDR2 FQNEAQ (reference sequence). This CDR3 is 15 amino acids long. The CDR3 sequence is CASSQDLSHTMAGTF. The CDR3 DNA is TGTGCCAGCAGCCAAGACCTTAGCCATACTATGGCTGGCACCTTC.

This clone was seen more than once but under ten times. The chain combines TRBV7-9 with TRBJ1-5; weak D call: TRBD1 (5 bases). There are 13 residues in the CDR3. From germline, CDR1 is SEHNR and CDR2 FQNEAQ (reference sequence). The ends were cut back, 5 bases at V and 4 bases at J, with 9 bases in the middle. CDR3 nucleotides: TGTGCCAGCAGCGTGAGACAGAATCAGCCCCAGCATTTT. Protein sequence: CASSVRQNQPQHF.

CDR3 bases: TGTGCCAGCAGCGCCGGACTAGTTTGGCAGTTCTTC. Translated, it gives CASSAGLVWQFF. The chain combines TRBV2 with TRBJ2-1; TRBD2 agrees at 7 bases. The CDR3 is made up of 12 amino acids. Trimming removed 6 bases from V and 12 bases from J; junction bases left unmatched: 8. CDR1 and CDR2 (germline): SNHLY, FYNNEI.

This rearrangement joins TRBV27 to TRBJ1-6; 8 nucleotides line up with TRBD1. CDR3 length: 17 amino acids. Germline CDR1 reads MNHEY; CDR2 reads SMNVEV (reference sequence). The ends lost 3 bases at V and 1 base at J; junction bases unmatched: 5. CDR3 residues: CASSFRQGRSYNSPLHF. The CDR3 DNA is TGTGCCAGCAGTTTCCGACAGGGGAGATCCTATAATTCACCCCTCCACTTT.